Presented here are 31 T cell receptor beta chains from one specimen sequenced in a study of blood T cell repertoires in COVID-19. Repertoires were generated with immunoSEQ multiplex PCR, while TCRdb's copy carries only in-frame clones and drops some. The table shows around 270,000 clones, with approximately 83% occurring only once. Sequenced input: PBMCs or T cells enriched from blood (not recorded which). Every receptor here comes from a woman aged 25 to 45 who had recovered from COVID-19.

Written as DNA, the CDR3 is TGTGCCAGCAGCCCTGACAGGGGAAGCGGCTATGGCTACACCTTC. This translates into CASSPDRGSGYGYTF. V is TRBV3-1 (or the pseudogene TRBV3-2) and J is TRBJ1-2; 8 nucleotides align to TRBD1. The CDR3 has 15 residues. Germline-derived CDR1 and CDR2 are LGHDT and YNNKEL (reference sequence). Germline trimming cut 4 bases from V and 4 bases from J; bases unmatched to any gene: 8.

The rearrangement joins TRBV18 to TRBJ1-6; 9 bases map to TRBD1. Losses at the gene ends were 5 bases for V and 7 bases for J; bases not matched to a gene: 6. The CDR3 is 15 amino acids. The germline V gene has CDR1 KGHSH and CDR2 LQKENI. The CDR3 nucleotides are TGTGCCAGCTCATTGGGACAGGGAGAAAATTCACCCCTCCACTTT. Protein sequence: CASSLGQGENSPLHF.

This clone was observed at least ten times. V usage is TRBV9 and J usage is TRBJ2-7; D is unclear. This CDR3 has 15 residues. Germline CDR1 is SGDLS and CDR2 is YYNGEE. V was shortened by 0 bases and J by 4 bases, with 14 bases between the two germline ends. CDR3 DNA sequence: TGTGCCAGCAGCGTAGAGTTTAGCCCTGGGTACGAGCAGTACTTC. This translates into CASSVEFSPGYEQYF. Full variable domain (outside the CDR3, taken from reference TRBV9 and TRBJ2-7): DSGVTQTPKHLITATGQRVTLRCSPRSGDLSVYWYQQSLDQGLQFLIQYYNGEERAKGNILERFSAQQFPDLHSELNLSSLELGDSALYFCASSVEFSPGYEQYFGPGTRLTVT.

The chain joins TRBV7-3 to TRBJ2-7, with D possibly matching TRBD1 (5 bases). Germline lookup yields CDR1 SGHTA and CDR2 FQGTGA. This CDR3 contains 13 residues. V was cut by 3 bases and J by 4 bases, with 10 bases left in between. The CDR3 nucleotides read TGTGCCAGCAGCTTTTCCCAGGGATACGAGCAGTACTTC. It codes for CASSFSQGYEQYF.

This clone was detected only once. This sequence joins TRBV28 and TRBJ2-1; TRBD2 matches at 11 bases. From germline, CDR1 is MDHEN and CDR2 SYDVKM. With V trimmed by 3 bases and J by 12 bases, 16 bases remained unmatched. The CDR3 spans 17 residues. CDR3 region: CASSLGSVAGGTKMQFF. The CDR3 DNA reads TGTGCCAGCAGTTTGGGATCAGTAGCGGGGGGGACCAAGATGCAGTTCTTC.

The chain uses TRBV19 and TRBJ1-5; a weak D match, TRBD1 (5 bases). The germline CDR1 and CDR2 sequences are LNHDA and SQIVND (reference sequence). CDR3 length equals 14 residues. Trimming pared 8 bases from V and 4 bases from J, leaving 15 bases between. Written as DNA, the CDR3 is TGTGCCAGTCTCGGACAAGCTTTGAATCAGCCCCAGCATTTT. It translates to CASLGQALNQPQHF.

The chain combines TRBV3-1 (or the pseudogene TRBV3-2) with TRBJ1-2; D is possibly TRBD1 (5 bases). V lost 1 base, J lost 5 bases, and 8 bases lay in between. This CDR3 region has 13 residues. Germline assignment: CDR1 LGHDT and CDR2 YNNKEL (reference sequence). CDR3 sequence (DNA): TGTGCCAGCAGCCAAGGAGCAGGGTATGGCTACACCTTC. Translated, it gives CASSQGAGYGYTF.

The chain is built from TRBV28 and TRBJ2-7; TRBD2 matches 11 bases. J was trimmed by 3 bases and V by 3 bases; bases with no gene match: 7. There are 16 residues in the CDR3. Germline assignment: CDR1 MDHEN and CDR2 SYDVKM. As DNA, the CDR3 is TGTGCCAGCAGTTTCGATAGCGGGAGGGACCTCTACGAGCAGTACTTC. It specifies CASSFDSGRDLYEQYF.

This chain joins TRBV2 and TRBJ1-3, with D maybe TRBD1 (5 bases). Germline-derived CDR1 and CDR2 are SNHLY and FYNNEI. There are 14 residues in the CDR3. V dropped 3 bases and J dropped 4 bases, with 10 bases sitting between them. DNA for the CDR3: TGTGCCAGCAGTGACAGGGCAACAGGAAACACCATATATTTT. Its translation is CASSDRATGNTIYF. Based on the CDR3 plus reference TRBV2 and TRBJ1-3, the full variable domain is EPEVTQTPSHQVTQMGQEVILRCVPISNHLYFYWYRQILGQKVEFLVSFYNNEISEKSEIFDDQFSVERPDGSNFTLKIRSTKLEDSAMYFCASSDRATGNTIYFGEGSWLTVV.

The gene calls are TRBV9 and TRBJ1-3; 7 bases are shared with TRBD1. Germline CDR1 SGDLS, CDR2 YYNGEE. Trimming at V came to 4 bases and at J to 3 bases, leaving 10 bases not matched to a gene. The CDR3 covers 16 residues. DNA of the CDR3: TGTGCCAGCAGCTCGTTGACAGGGAATCGTGGAAACACCATATATTTT. Translation: CASSSLTGNRGNTIYF.

The V and J genes are TRBV7-9 and TRBJ1-2; D call uncertain. The CDR3 has 15 amino acids. The germline CDR1 and CDR2 sequences are SEHNR and FQNEAQ (reference sequence). The V end was cut by 2 bases, the J end by 4 bases, with 14 bases between. The CDR3 spells CASSLPRLGGYGYTF. The CDR3 DNA reads as TGTGCCAGCAGCTTACCCCGCTTAGGAGGCTATGGCTACACCTTC.

The chain carries TRBV27 and TRBJ1-5, with unresolved D. Germline V gene lookup returns CDR1 MNHEY and CDR2 SMNVEV (reference sequence). V was cut by 4 bases and J by 2 bases, with 9 bases left in between. The CDR3 contains 14 residues. CDR3 DNA: TGTGCCAGCAGTTCCTACTATGGCAATCAGCCCCAGCATTTT. Protein product: CASSSYYGNQPQHF.

The CDR3 coding sequence is TGTGCCAGCAGTTCAGGGCTAGCGGGAGGTCTAGACTCTGGGGCCAACGTCCTGACTTTC. Its protein product is CASSSGLAGGLDSGANVLTF. The chain joins TRBV27 to TRBJ2-6; 11 nucleotides align to TRBD2. The CDR3 is made up of 20 amino acids. Germline trimming cut 4 bases from V and 0 bases from J; bases unmatched to any gene: 11. CDR1 and CDR2 (germline): MNHEY, SMNVEV (reference sequence).

The chain employs TRBV3-1 (or the pseudogene TRBV3-2) and TRBJ2-1, with TRBD2 matching 13 bases. This CDR3 has 15 residues. V was pared by 4 bases and J by 9 bases, with 6 bases of the junction left unmatched. Per germline, CDR1 LGHDT and CDR2 YNNKEL (reference sequence). The DNA of the CDR3 is TGTGCCAGCAGCCCTAAACTAGCGGGAGGGGGTGAGCAGTTCTTC. Its protein is CASSPKLAGGGEQFF.

V usage is TRBV9 and J usage is TRBJ1-2, with a tentative D call TRBD1 (5 bases). The CDR3 totals 14 residues. Germline-derived CDR1 and CDR2 are SGDLS and YYNGEE. V lost 3 bases, J lost 2 bases, and 11 bases lay in between. The CDR3 sequence: CASSGTTENYGYTF. As DNA, the CDR3 is TGTGCCAGCAGCGGAACGACAGAGAACTATGGCTACACCTTC. Supplemented by reference TRBV9 and TRBJ1-2, the full variable domain reads DSGVTQTPKHLITATGQRVTLRCSPRSGDLSVYWYQQSLDQGLQFLIQYYNGEERAKGNILERFSAQQFPDLHSELNLSSLELGDSALYFCASSGTTENYGYTFGSGTRLTVV.

The sample holds a few counts of this clone. The chain joins TRBV19 to TRBJ1-2; 8 nucleotides agree with TRBD1. Germline V gene sequence: CDR1 LNHDA, CDR2 SQIVND (reference sequence). This CDR3 is built from 15 residues. The V and J ends lost 5 bases and 4 bases, in that order; junction bases with no gene match: 9. CDR3 sequence reads: CASSDRTGKSYGYTF. CDR3 nucleotides: TGTGCCAGTAGTGACCGGACAGGGAAGAGCTATGGCTACACCTTC. Combining the CDR3 with reference TRBV19 and TRBJ1-2 gives the whole variable domain DGGITQSPKYLFRKEGQNVTLSCEQNLNHDAMYWYRQDPGQGLRLIYYSQIVNDFQKGDIAEGYSVSREKKESFPLTVTSAQKNPTAFYLCASSDRTGKSYGYTFGSGTRLTVV.

This clone appeared once. This sample includes further DNA sequences coding for the same CDR3. The rearrangement joins TRBV14 to TRBJ1-1; the D is unclear. The V end lost 4 bases, the J end lost 0 bases, and 6 bases lay between the germline ends. The germline CDR1 and CDR2 sequences are SGHDN and FVKESK. This CDR3 contains 13 residues. The CDR3 is CASSLNMNTEAFF. The DNA of the CDR3 is TGTGCCAGCAGCCTCAACATGAACACTGAAGCTTTCTTT.

This clone was recorded a few times. The chain carries TRBV5-4 and TRBJ2-1; 8 bases are a match to TRBD2. Looked up from germline, CDR1 is SGHNT and CDR2 is YYREEE (reference sequence). Trimming at V came to 1 base and at J to 1 base, leaving 1 base not matched to a gene. CDR3 length equals 15 residues. The CDR3 here is CASSLREGSYNEQFF. DNA for the CDR3: TGTGCCAGCAGCTTGCGGGAGGGATCCTACAATGAGCAGTTCTTC. Full variable domain (rest looked up from reference TRBV5-4 and TRBJ2-1): ETGVTQSPTHLIKTRGQQVTLRCSSQSGHNTVSWYQQALGQGPQFIFQYYREEENGRGNFPPRFSGLQFPNYSSELNVNALELDDSALYLCASSLREGSYNEQFFGPGTRLTVL.

The V call is TRBV19, the J call TRBJ2-1; D perhaps matches TRBD1 (5 bases). This CDR3 comprises 13 residues. CDR1 is LNHDA, CDR2 SQIVND, per germline (reference sequence). Trimming pared 7 bases from V and 2 bases from J, leaving 9 bases between. The CDR3: CASTPGPYNEQFF. CDR3 nucleotides: TGTGCCAGTACTCCAGGGCCCTACAATGAGCAGTTCTTC.

This chain uses TRBV15 with TRBJ2-6, with 7 bases identical to TRBD1. Germline V gives CDR1 LNHNV, CDR2 YYDKDF (reference sequence). The CDR3 consists of 15 residues. J was trimmed by 2 bases and V by 4 bases; bases with no gene match: 2. This chain's CDR3 is CATSTDRAGANVLTF. CDR3 nucleotide sequence: TGTGCCACCAGCACCGACAGGGCTGGGGCCAACGTCCTGACTTTC.

The rearrangement uses TRBV7-9 and TRBJ1-4, with 8 positions matching TRBD1. Trimming cost V 3 bases and J 8 bases; bases outside gene matches: 8. CDR1 and CDR2 from the germline V gene are SEHNR and FQNEAQ (reference sequence). The CDR3 sequence is 15 residues long. The CDR3 protein is CASSFRDRGLEKLFF. For the CDR3, the DNA is TGTGCCAGCAGCTTTCGAGACAGGGGCTTGGAAAAACTGTTTTTT.

The chain carries TRBV3-1 (or the pseudogene TRBV3-2) and TRBJ1-3; possibly TRBD1 for D (5 bases). V was cut by 4 bases and J by 4 bases, with 11 bases left in between. The germline gives CDR1 LGHDT, CDR2 YNNKEL (reference sequence). The CDR3 has 14 amino acids. The CDR3 region is CASSLDSGGNTIYF. The CDR3 region has the DNA TGTGCCAGCAGCCTAGACAGCGGCGGAAACACCATATATTTT.

This clone showed up just once. V gene TRBV5-1 combines with J gene TRBJ2-7; 7 positions agree with TRBD2. CDR1 and CDR2 (germline): SGHRS, YFSETQ. The trim removed 0 bases at V and 4 bases at J, leaving 7 bases unmatched. This CDR3 region has 15 residues. The CDR3 sequence is CASSLARESPYEQYF. The CDR3 DNA reads as TGCGCCAGCAGCTTGGCGCGGGAGTCCCCATACGAGCAGTACTTC.

The rearrangement links TRBV7-3 to TRBJ2-5; D gene ambiguous. CDR1 and CDR2 from the germline V gene are SGHTA and FQGTGA. CDR3 length equals 15 residues. V lost 5 bases to trimming and J lost 2 bases, with 15 bases between them. DNA of the CDR3: TGTGCCAGCAGCCTCCATCCCCGCGCACAAGAGACCCAGTACTTC. Amino acids: CASSLHPRAQETQYF.

V usage is TRBV10-3 and J usage is TRBJ1-5; tentative D call: TRBD1 (6 bases). Trimming pared 2 bases from V and 3 bases from J, leaving 11 bases between. The CDR3 contains 15 residues. Germline CDR1 reads ENHRY; CDR2 reads SYGVKD. This CDR3 reads CAISEGGALNQPQHF. CDR3 bases: TGTGCCATCAGTGAGGGGGGGGCTCTCAATCAGCCCCAGCATTTT.

The chain combines TRBV6-5 with TRBJ2-7; 8 nucleotides match TRBD1. This CDR3 has 15 residues. V was clipped by 6 bases and J by 2 bases; unmatched bases: 9. Germline CDR1 is MNHEY and CDR2 is SVGAGI. The CDR3 nucleotides are TGTGCCAGCAGCCCACTTCCACAGGGGGCCTACGAGCAGTACTTC. Its translation is CASSPLPQGAYEQYF.

This clone appeared many times. This chain connects TRBV6-5 to TRBJ1-6, with 7 bases aligning to TRBD1. CDR3 length equals 14 residues. CDR1 and CDR2 from the germline V gene are MNHEY and SVGAGI. Germline trimming cut 8 bases from V and 7 bases from J; bases unmatched to any gene: 8. CDR3 bases: TGTGCCAGCGGCTACGGGACAGAGAATTCACCCCTCCACTTT. It is translated as CASGYGTENSPLHF.

The rearrangement links TRBV19 to TRBJ2-7; 9 bases are a match to TRBD2. Germline loops: CDR1 LNHDA, CDR2 SQIVND (reference sequence). J gave up 6 bases and V 9 bases, and 9 bases lay outside the gene matches. The CDR3 is 13 amino acids. The DNA for the CDR3 is TGTGCCAGCGGTAGCGGGAGTAGGGTCGAGCAGTACTTC. Protein: CASGSGSRVEQYF.

This clone was detected only a few times. This chain uses TRBV6-1 with TRBJ2-7; weak D call: TRBD2 (5 bases). Germline V lookup: CDR1 MNHNS, CDR2 SASEGT. This CDR3 spans 16 amino acids. Trimming removed 2 bases from V and 0 bases from J, with 14 bases in between. CDR3 sequence: CASSESEIASSYEQYF. CDR3 sequence (DNA): TGTGCCAGCAGTGAATCTGAAATAGCGAGCTCCTACGAGCAGTACTTC.

A few counts support this clone. The rearrangement uses TRBV7-3 and TRBJ2-3; 7 bases map to TRBD1. V was pared by 5 bases and J by 3 bases, with 5 bases of the junction left unmatched. Germline values: CDR1 SGHTA, CDR2 FQGTGA. The CDR3 contains 14 residues. The CDR3: CASSIGTETDTQYF. CDR3 sequence (DNA): TGTGCCAGCAGCATTGGGACAGAAACAGATACGCAGTATTTT.

This clone was picked up one time. The chain recombines TRBV4-1 with TRBJ2-4; 8 bases map to TRBD1. The V and J ends lost 5 bases and 5 bases, in that order; junction bases with no gene match: 8. The CDR3 sequence is 15 residues long. Germline values: CDR1 MGHRA, CDR2 YSYEKL. CDR3 DNA: TGCGCCAGCAGCTCCACCGGACAGGGACAAAACATTCAGTACTTC. This translates into CASSSTGQGQNIQYF.